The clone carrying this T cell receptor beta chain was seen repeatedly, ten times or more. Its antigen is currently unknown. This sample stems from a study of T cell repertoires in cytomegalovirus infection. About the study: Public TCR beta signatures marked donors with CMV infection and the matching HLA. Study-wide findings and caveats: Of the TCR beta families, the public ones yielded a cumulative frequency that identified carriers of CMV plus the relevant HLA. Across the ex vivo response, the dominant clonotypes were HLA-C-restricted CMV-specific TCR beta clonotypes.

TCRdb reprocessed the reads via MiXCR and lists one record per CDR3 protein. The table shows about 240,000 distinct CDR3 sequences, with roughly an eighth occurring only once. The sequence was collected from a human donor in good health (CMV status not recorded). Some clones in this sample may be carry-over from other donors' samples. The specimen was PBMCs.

The CDR3 DNA follows: TGTGCCAGCAGCTCTAGTCCACTCAACTATGGCTACACCTTC. It yields the protein CASSSSPLNYGYTF. The chain links TRBV28 to TRBJ1-2; D call uncertain. Trimming stripped 6 bases from V and 2 bases from J, with 13 bases between. There are 14 residues in the CDR3. Germline-derived CDR1 and CDR2 are MDHEN and SYDVKM.